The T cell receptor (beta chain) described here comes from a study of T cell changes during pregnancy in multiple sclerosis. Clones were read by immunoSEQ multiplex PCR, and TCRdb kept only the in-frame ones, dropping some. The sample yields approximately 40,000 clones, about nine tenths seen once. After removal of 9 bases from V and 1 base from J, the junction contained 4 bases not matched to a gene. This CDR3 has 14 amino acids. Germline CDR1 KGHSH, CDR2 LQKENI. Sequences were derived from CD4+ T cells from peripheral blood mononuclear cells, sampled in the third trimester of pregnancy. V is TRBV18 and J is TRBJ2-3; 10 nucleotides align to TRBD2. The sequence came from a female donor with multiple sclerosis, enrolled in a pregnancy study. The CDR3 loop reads CASTGTSGTDTQYF. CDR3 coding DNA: TGTGCCAGTACAGGGACTAGCGGCACAGATACGCAGTATTTT.